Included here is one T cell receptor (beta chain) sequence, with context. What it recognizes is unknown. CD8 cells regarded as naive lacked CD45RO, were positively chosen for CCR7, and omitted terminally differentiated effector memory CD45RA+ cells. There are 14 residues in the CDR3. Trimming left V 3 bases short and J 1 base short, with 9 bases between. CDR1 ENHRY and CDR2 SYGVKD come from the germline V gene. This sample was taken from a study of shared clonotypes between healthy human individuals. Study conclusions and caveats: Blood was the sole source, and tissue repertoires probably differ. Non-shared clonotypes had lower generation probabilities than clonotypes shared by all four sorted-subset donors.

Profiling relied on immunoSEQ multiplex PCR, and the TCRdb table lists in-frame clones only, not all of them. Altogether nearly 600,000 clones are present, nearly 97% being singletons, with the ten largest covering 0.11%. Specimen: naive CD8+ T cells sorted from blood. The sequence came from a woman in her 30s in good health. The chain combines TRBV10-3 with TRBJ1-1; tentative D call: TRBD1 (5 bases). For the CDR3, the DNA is TGTGCCATCAGTGATACAGGATGGAACACTGAAGCTTTCTTT. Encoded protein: CAISDTGWNTEAFF.